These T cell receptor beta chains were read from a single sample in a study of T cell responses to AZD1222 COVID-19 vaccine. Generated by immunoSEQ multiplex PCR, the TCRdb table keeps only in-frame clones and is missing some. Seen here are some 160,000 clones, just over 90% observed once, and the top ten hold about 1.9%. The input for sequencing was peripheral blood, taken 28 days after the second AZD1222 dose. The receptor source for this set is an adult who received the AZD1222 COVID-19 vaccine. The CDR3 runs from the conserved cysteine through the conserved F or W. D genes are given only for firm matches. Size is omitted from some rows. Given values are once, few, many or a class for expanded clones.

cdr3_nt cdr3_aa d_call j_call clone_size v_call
TGTGCCAGCCCCGGGGCCCGAGGGGGTCAGCAGTTCTTC CASPGARGGQQFF . TRBJ2-1 . TRBV18
TGTGCCAGTAGTATAGGAGGTTGGGACAGGGGAAAGGGCAATCAGCCCCAGCATTTT CASSIGGWDRGKGNQPQHF TRBD1 TRBJ1-5 . TRBV19
TGTGCCAGCAGCTTATGGGATACGAACTATGGCTACACCTTC CASSLWDTNYGYTF . TRBJ1-2 . TRBV7-2
TGTGCCAGCAATCTCCCAGGCCCGGTCGGGCCTCAGCTCTTC CASNLPGPVGPQLF . TRBJ2-1 . TRBV7-2
TGCGCCAGCAGTTTCTATGGAGGGGTCACAAAAAGCTCCTACAATGAGCAGTTCTTC CASSFYGGVTKSSYNEQFF . TRBJ2-1 . TRBV5-1
TGTGCCAGCAGTAACAGGGATCCCCTCTCGGCTGACGTTGAAGCTTTCTTT CASSNRDPLSADVEAFF . TRBJ1-1 . TRBV11-2
TGCGCCAGCAGCTTGGATCCGAGGGGGTTTGCAACTAATGAAAAACTGTTTTTT CASSLDPRGFATNEKLFF . TRBJ1-4 . TRBV5-1
TGTGCCAGCAACCAAATTGGGACAGGCTACCAAGAGACCCAGTACTTC CASNQIGTGYQETQYF TRBD1 TRBJ2-5 . TRBV7-6
TGTGCCAGCAGCCTTTCTCCGGGACAGGACTATGGCTACACCTTC CASSLSPGQDYGYTF TRBD1 TRBJ1-2 . TRBV11-2
TGTGCCAGCAGCCTTCTGGGGGACAAGAACACTGAAGCTTTCTTT CASSLLGDKNTEAFF . TRBJ1-1 . TRBV9
TGTGCCAGCAGCGGCCTCGGATTGGCAGTCAACTATGGCTACACCTTC CASSGLGLAVNYGYTF . TRBJ1-2 . TRBV9
TGTGCCAGCAGCCCCATGATGACAGGACCCCTCCAGAGCGAGCTGTTTTTT CASSPMMTGPLQSELFF . TRBJ2-2 once TRBV7-2
TGCGCCAGCAGCTTGGCGGCGTCAGATAGCACAGATACGCAGTATTTT CASSLAASDSTDTQYF . TRBJ2-3 . TRBV5-1
TGTGCCAGCAGCTGGGACAGTTATGGCTACACCTTC CASSWDSYGYTF TRBD1 TRBJ1-2 once TRBV11-2
TGTGCCAGCAGCTCCCAACAAGACAATGAGCAGTTCTTC CASSSQQDNEQFF . TRBJ2-1 . TRBV7-3
TGCGCCAGCAGTGAATGGACAGGGGGCGCTAAGGGGAACAATTCACCCCTCCACTTT CASSEWTGGAKGNNSPLHF TRBD1 TRBJ1-6 . TRBV10-1